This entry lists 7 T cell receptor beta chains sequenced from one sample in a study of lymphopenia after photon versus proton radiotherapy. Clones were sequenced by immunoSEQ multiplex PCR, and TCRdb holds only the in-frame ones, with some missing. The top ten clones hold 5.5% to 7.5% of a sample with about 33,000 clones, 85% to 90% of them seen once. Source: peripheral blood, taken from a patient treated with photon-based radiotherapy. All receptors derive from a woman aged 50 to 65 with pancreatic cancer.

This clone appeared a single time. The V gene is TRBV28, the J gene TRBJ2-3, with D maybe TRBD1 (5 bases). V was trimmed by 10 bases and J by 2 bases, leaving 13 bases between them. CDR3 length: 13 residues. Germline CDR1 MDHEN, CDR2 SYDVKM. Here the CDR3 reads CATSDSFTDTQYF. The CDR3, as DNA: TGTGCCACCTCAGACAGTTTCACAGATACGCAGTATTTT.

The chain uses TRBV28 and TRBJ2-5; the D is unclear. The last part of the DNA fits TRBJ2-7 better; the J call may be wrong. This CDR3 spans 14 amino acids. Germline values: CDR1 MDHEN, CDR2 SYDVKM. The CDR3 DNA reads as TGTGCCAGCAGTTTATCCGGAAACTCCTACGAGCAGTACTTC. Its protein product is CASSLSGNSYEQYF.

Here the CDR3 DNA reads TGCGCCAGCAGCCTAGTAATGGACAGGGCCGGCTACACCTTC. Translated: CASSLVMDRAGYTF. This sequence joins TRBV5-1 and TRBJ1-2; TRBD1 aligns across 8 bases. V lost 4 bases and J lost 8; bases outside the gene matches: 10. The CDR3 is made up of 14 amino acids. Germline V gene data show CDR1 as SGHRS and CDR2 as YFSETQ. Drawing the rest from reference TRBV5-1 and TRBJ1-2, the complete variable domain is KAGVTQTPRYLIKTRGQQVTLSCSPISGHRSVSWYQQTPGQGLQFLFEYFSETQRNKGNFPGRFSGRQFSNSRSEMNVSTLELGDSALYLCASSLVMDRAGYTFGSGTRLTVV.

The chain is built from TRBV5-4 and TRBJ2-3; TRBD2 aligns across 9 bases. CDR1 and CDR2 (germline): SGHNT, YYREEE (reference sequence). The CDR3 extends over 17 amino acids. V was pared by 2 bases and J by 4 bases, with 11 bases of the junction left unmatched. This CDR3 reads CASSLAGGGGGPDTQYF. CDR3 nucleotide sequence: TGTGCCAGCAGCTTAGCGGGAGGAGGAGGGGGCCCAGATACGCAGTATTTT.

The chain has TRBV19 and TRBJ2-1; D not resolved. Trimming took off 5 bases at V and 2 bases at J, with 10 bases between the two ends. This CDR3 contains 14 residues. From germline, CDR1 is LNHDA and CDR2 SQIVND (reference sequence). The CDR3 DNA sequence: TGTGCCAGTAGTTCGTTGAGGCCCTACAATGAGCAGTTCTTC. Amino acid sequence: CASSSLRPYNEQFF.

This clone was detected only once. The CDR3 is CASARQGTTNEKLFF. CDR3 DNA sequence: TGTGCCAGCGCCCGACAGGGAACAACTAATGAAAAACTGTTTTTT. The gene calls are TRBV27 and TRBJ1-4, with 7 bases matching TRBD1. The V segment lost 8 bases and the J segment 0 bases; nucleotides outside the gene matches: 6. Germline CDR1 is MNHEY and CDR2 is SMNVEV (reference sequence). The CDR3 runs to 15 residues.

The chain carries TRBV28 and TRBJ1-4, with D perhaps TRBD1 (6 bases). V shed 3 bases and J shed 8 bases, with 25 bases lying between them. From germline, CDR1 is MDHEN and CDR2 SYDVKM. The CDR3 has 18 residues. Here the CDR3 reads CASSFNREGPDVIEKLFF. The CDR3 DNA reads TGTGCCAGCAGTTTTAACAGGGAAGGGCCCGATGTGATAGAAAAACTGTTTTTT.